These 8 T cell receptor beta chains share one sample of origin, sequenced in a study of blood T cell repertoires in COVID-19. Libraries were prepared by immunoSEQ multiplex PCR; TCRdb keeps only in-frame clonotypes and omits some of them. There are roughly 81,000 clones in the sample; around four fifths occur only once, and around 39% lies in the top ten. The sample taken for sequencing was peripheral blood. These TCRs come from a man at least 80 years old with active or convalescent COVID-19.

This chain uses TRBV11-1 with TRBJ1-1; a weak D match, TRBD1 (6 bases). Germline lookup yields CDR1 SGHAT and CDR2 FQDESV (reference sequence). The V and J ends lost 5 bases and 3 bases respectively, with 13 bases between them. This CDR3 is 14 amino acids long. CDR3 bases: TGTGCCAGCAGCCCCGACAGGACCTACACTGAAGCTTTCTTT. Protein sequence: CASSPDRTYTEAFF.

The chain is built from TRBV5-4 and TRBJ1-3; D may be TRBD1 (5 bases). V lost 5 bases and J lost 8, with 14 bases in between. Germline V gene lookup returns CDR1 SGHNT and CDR2 YYREEE (reference sequence). The CDR3 is made up of 13 amino acids. In DNA, the CDR3 is TGTGCCAGCAGTCGCAGATTAGGGGACACCATATATTTT. It specifies CASSRRLGDTIYF.

CDR3 loop: CASSPVTGTGETQYF. The CDR3 DNA reads TGCGCCAGCAGCCCCGTGACCGGGACAGGCGAGACCCAGTACTTC. The chain is built from TRBV5-1 and TRBJ2-5; 8 bases map to TRBD1. V gave up 4 bases and J gave up 5 bases; unmatched junction bases: 10. Germline V gives CDR1 SGHRS, CDR2 YFSETQ. The CDR3 is made up of 15 amino acids.

This rearrangement joins TRBV3-1 (or the pseudogene TRBV3-2) to TRBJ1-1; D not certain. The V end lost 0 bases, the J end lost 11 bases, and 10 bases lay between the germline ends. Germline V gene lookup returns CDR1 LGHDT and CDR2 YNNKEL (reference sequence). The CDR3 runs 12 residues. The CDR3 here is CASSQEGRNAFF. The CDR3, as DNA: TGTGCCAGCAGCCAAGAGGGCAGGAATGCTTTCTTT.

CDR3 protein: CASSPSGAAGDQDEQYF. The CDR3 DNA reads TGTGCCAGCAGCCCTTCGGGGGCGGCGGGGGACCAGGACGAGCAGTACTTC. V usage is TRBV11-2 and J usage is TRBJ2-7; the D gene is possibly TRBD2 (7 bases). Germline lookup yields CDR1 SGHAT and CDR2 FQNNGV. Trimming cost V 5 bases and J 5 bases, with 25 bases left between them. CDR3 size: 17 residues. Combining the CDR3 with reference TRBV11-2 and TRBJ2-7 gives the whole variable domain EAGVAQSPRYKIIEKRQSVAFWCNPISGHATLYWYQQILGQGPKLLIQFQNNGVVDDSQLPKDRFSAERLKGVDSTLKIQPAKLEDSAVYLCASSPSGAAGDQDEQYFGPGTRLTVT.

The rearrangement links TRBV5-1 to TRBJ2-3, with TRBD1 as a possible D gene (5 bases). CDR1 and CDR2 (germline): SGHRS, YFSETQ. The CDR3 is 14 residues long. The V end lost 4 bases, the J end lost 0 bases, and 9 bases lay between the germline ends. CDR3 sequence reads: CASSPGHSTDTQYF. The CDR3 DNA is TGCGCCAGCAGCCCAGGACATAGCACAGATACGCAGTATTTT.

The rearrangement joins TRBV4-1 to TRBJ2-7; 10 nucleotides line up with TRBD1. Per germline, CDR1 MGHRA and CDR2 YSYEKL. The V and J ends lost 1 base and 5 bases, in that order; junction bases with no gene match: 5. CDR3 length equals 15 residues. Written as DNA, the CDR3 is TGCGCCAGCAGCCAAGTTCCTGGGACAGGGGACGAGCAGTACTTC. Its protein product is CASSQVPGTGDEQYF.

The DNA of the CDR3 is TGTGCTAGTGGCATCACAGTCTCCCTCTCCTACAATGAGCAGTTCTTC. Its protein is CASGITVSLSYNEQFF. V usage is TRBV12-5 and J usage is TRBJ2-1; D is unresolved. V lost 6 bases, J lost 0 bases, and 15 bases lay in between. The CDR3 has 16 residues. CDR1 is LGHNT and CDR2 is FRNRAP in the germline V gene.